These 8 T cell receptor beta chains came from one sample sequenced in a study of PD-L1 blockade in urothelial cancer. The table came from immunoSEQ multiplex PCR; TCRdb's copy has only in-frame clones and leaves some out. The table lists around 49,000 clones, roughly 91% of them singletons. Noted time point: peripheral blood 6 weeks after treatment start. The sample consisted of PBMCs, taken around atezolizumab (anti-PD-L1) treatment. The receptor set was obtained from a man aged 55-75 years with urothelial cancer.

This clone occurred once. The V gene is TRBV27, the J gene TRBJ1-4; tentatively, D is TRBD1 (6 bases). The CDR3 sequence is 16 residues long. V was pared by 5 bases and J by 0 bases, with 13 bases between. The germline V gene encodes CDR1 MNHEY and CDR2 SMNVEV (reference sequence). The CDR3 here is CASSLRGGATNEKLFF. CDR3 DNA: TGTGCCAGCAGTCTCAGGGGCGGCGCAACTAATGAAAAACTGTTTTTT.

The rearrangement joins TRBV6-5 to TRBJ2-7, with 8 bases lining up with TRBD2. Losses at the gene ends were 5 bases for V and 5 bases for J; bases not matched to a gene: 5. Per the germline V gene, CDR1 is MNHEY and CDR2 is SVGAGI. The CDR3 length is 13 residues. The DNA of the CDR3 is TGTGCCAGCAGTCGCGGGGGGATACACGAGCAGTACTTC. Translating gives CASSRGGIHEQYF.

The chain couples TRBV4-3 to TRBJ2-7; D possibly corresponds to TRBD1 (5 bases). Trimming took 0 bases from V and 2 from J, leaving 11 bases between them. The germline V gene has CDR1 LGHNA and CDR2 YSLEER. The CDR3 is made up of 15 amino acids. The CDR3 DNA sequence: TGCGCCAGCAGCCAAGATGTGTCAGGGCCCTACGAGCAGTACTTC. This gives the protein CASSQDVSGPYEQYF.

The rearrangement uses TRBV6-1 and TRBJ2-7, with no clear D. The V gene's germline CDR1 is MNHNS and CDR2 SASEGT. The CDR3 has 13 amino acids. V lost 4 bases and J lost 4, with 11 bases in between. The chain's CDR3 is CASSVRDSYEQYF. In DNA, the CDR3 is TGTGCCAGCAGTGTCCGAGACTCTTACGAGCAGTACTTC.

This clone showed up just a few times. The rearrangement links TRBV11-2 to TRBJ1-1, with a weak D call TRBD1 (6 bases). The CDR3 consists of 15 residues. The V gene lost 1 base and the J gene lost 6 bases, with 15 bases spanning the gap. The V gene's germline CDR1 is SGHAT and CDR2 FQNNGV. Written as DNA, the CDR3 is TGTGCCAGCAGCTTAGGGGGGCAGGGAATAGCTGAAGCTTTCTTT. Its translation is CASSLGGQGIAEAFF.

The chain couples TRBV5-6 to TRBJ2-5; the D gene is possibly TRBD1 (6 bases). The ends were cut back, 0 bases at V and 0 bases at J, with 6 bases in the middle. From germline, CDR1 is SGHDT and CDR2 YYEEEE. The length of the CDR3 is 14 residues. CDR3 bases: TGTGCCAGCAGCTTGGCAGGGGACCAAGAGACCCAGTACTTC. Translating it yields CASSLAGDQETQYF. The entire variable domain, with the rest obtained from reference TRBV5-6 and TRBJ2-5, is as follows: DAGVTQSPTHLIKTRGQQVTLRCSPKSGHDTVSWYQQALGQGPQFIFQYYEEEERQRGNFPDRFSGHQFPNYSSELNVNALLLGDSALYLCASSLAGDQETQYFGPGTRLLVL.

The genes are TRBV19 and TRBJ1-2; 8 nucleotides agree with TRBD1. Germline V gives CDR1 LNHDA, CDR2 SQIVND (reference sequence). With 6 bases clipped from V and 7 bases from J, the junction kept 10 bases outside the gene matches. CDR3 length: 14 amino acids. The CDR3 DNA reads as TGTGCCAGTAGGGTCGGACAGGGAGTATTTGGCTACACCTTC. Its translation: CASRVGQGVFGYTF.

The chain carries TRBV6-5 and TRBJ1-2, with D possibly TRBD1 on 5 matching bases. CDR3 length: 13 amino acids. CDR1 MNHEY and CDR2 SVGAGI come from the germline V gene. V was clipped by 6 bases and J by 7 bases, with 15 bases between them. CDR3: CASREFDRSGYTF. DNA for the CDR3: TGTGCCAGCAGAGAGTTCGACAGATCTGGCTACACCTTC.